This TCR beta chain emerged from a study of cytomegalovirus exposure and HLA in healthy donors. To note about this clone: As yet, its antigen is unknown.

PCR was performed using 60 Vbeta and 13 Jbeta primers. Profiled with immunoSEQ multiplex PCR; TCRdb holds only in-frame clones, not every one. Among 76,000 or so clones listed, less than 80% were seen once. The study's findings and limits: In vitro confirmation showed three CMV-associated chains to be CMV antigen specific. Common viral pathogens were later found to be apparently linked to several of the most significant clusters. According to an earlier analysis, most TCR beta V segments yielded productive rearrangements about 87% or about 30% of the time.

This CDR3 region has 15 residues. J lost 4 bases, V lost 0 bases, and 3 bases had no gene match. In germline, CDR1 is WSHSY, CDR2 SAAADI. The sequenced material came from PBMCs. This TCR derives from a man younger than 45 in good health and CMV-seronegative. The gene calls are TRBV10-2 and TRBJ1-5; 7 bases line up with TRBD1. CDR3 loop: CASSESGGRNQPQHF. Written as DNA, the CDR3 is TGCGCCAGCAGTGAGTCAGGGGGCAGAAATCAGCCCCAGCATTTT.